The clone carrying this TCR beta chain came up a few times. As yet, its antigen is unknown. Trimming stripped 2 bases from V and 9 bases from J, with 20 bases between. The CDR3 spans 16 residues. Looked up from germline, CDR1 is MDHEN and CDR2 is SYDVKM. In total, each donor contributed a single heparinised blood draw that averaged around 100 mL. Purity exceeding 95% was reached by all sorted populations. The data originate from a study of beta chain features in type 1 diabetes. Study-level information: There were 90 million to 110 million sorted cells examined across all samples. Points from the study as a whole: When Type 1 diabetes patients were examined, their TCRB CDR3s proved moderately but significantly shorter in all four CD4+ subsets.

Since all of the isolated RNA was reverse transcribed, expressed TCRB transcripts were what got sequenced. Here immunoSEQ multiplex PCR was the method, and the copy in TCRdb shows in-frame clones only, minus some. The profile shows roughly 300,000 clones, around 7.6% of them singletons. This chain uses TRBV28 with TRBJ2-4; either TRBD1 or TRBD2 may supply D (6 bases each). This TCR was recovered from a woman younger than 30 in good health. Sequences were obtained from central memory CD4+ T cells from blood. Written as DNA, the CDR3 is TGTGCCAGCAGTTTAACGCCCCCGCGGCCGGGGGCCATTCAGTACTTC. Amino acid sequence: CASSLTPPRPGAIQYF.